This TCR beta chain was sequenced in a study of shared clonotypes between healthy human individuals. Assay: immunoSEQ multiplex PCR; the TCRdb copy retains only in-frame clones and omits some. Of some 1.5 million clones in the sample, around 95% were seen once. The trim removed 1 base at V and 7 bases at J, leaving 11 bases unmatched. Germline V lookup: CDR1 SEHNR, CDR2 FQNEAQ (reference sequence). There are 17 residues in the CDR3. Splitting the CD4+ cells yielded a CD45RA+ naive subset and a CD45RA-negative memory subset. Sequenced: naive CD4+ T cells sorted from blood. Described subset: CD45RA+ positively selected. This receptor was obtained from a man younger than 40 in good health. The chain employs TRBV7-9 and TRBJ2-1, with 9 bases fitting TRBD1. CDR3 nucleotides: TGTGCCAGCAGCTTAGTATCGGGACAGGGCGGGGCAAATGAGCAGTTCTTC. Encoded protein: CASSLVSGQGGANEQFF.